This T cell receptor beta chain was retrieved from a study of T cell repertoires in cytomegalovirus infection. Study-wide background: Public TCR beta signatures indicated both CMV infection and matching HLA type. Regarding the study as a whole: The ex vivo response showed dominance by HLA-C-restricted CMV-specific TCR beta clonotypes. Summed frequency of public TCR beta families distinguished CMV carriers with the relevant HLA.

This clonotype was counted ten times or more. What it binds is unknown. The CDR3 is 18 amino acids. V was clipped by 0 bases and J by 8 bases; unmatched bases: 18. Germline assignment: CDR1 MNHNS and CDR2 SASEGT. TCRdb re-called the reads with MiXCR, one entry per CDR3 protein. The repertoire has around 170,000 distinct CDR3 sequences, approximately 15% of them found once; the top ten carry 25% to 30%. The clonotype comes from a human donor in good health (CMV status not recorded). Some clones in this sample may be carry-over from other donors' samples. The V gene is TRBV6-1, the J gene TRBJ1-1, with 7 positions matching TRBD1. The sequenced sample was PBMCs. In nucleotides, the CDR3 is TGTGCCAGCAGTGAAGCTGCCCACAGGGGACTGAGCAACTTAGAAGCTTTCTTT. Protein: CASSEAAHRGLSNLEAFF.